This entry lists 18 T cell receptor beta chains sequenced from one sample in a study of T cell changes during pregnancy in multiple sclerosis. TCRdb keeps only in-frame clones here, not all; method: immunoSEQ multiplex PCR. The sample lists some 70,000 clones, roughly 92% occurring once. This sample comprised CD8+ T cells from peripheral blood mononuclear cells, obtained in the third trimester of pregnancy. These receptors all come from a female donor in good health, enrolled as a control in a pregnancy study.

The chain links TRBV6-6 to TRBJ2-7; TRBD1 matches at 7 bases. Germline trimming cut 7 bases from V and 2 bases from J; bases unmatched to any gene: 11. This CDR3 spans 15 amino acids. Germline V gene lookup returns CDR1 MNHNY and CDR2 SVGAGI (reference sequence). CDR3 nucleotides: TGTGCCAGCACCAACCGGGACAGAGGAACCTACGAGCAGTACTTC. Translation gives CASTNRDRGTYEQYF.

The J gene is TRBJ2-5, the V gene TRBV6-5; D ambiguous. V lost 2 bases and J lost 5, with 15 bases in between. CDR3 length: 15 amino acids. CDR1 and CDR2 (germline): MNHEY, SVGAGI. The CDR3 sequence is CASSYSTAKWETQYF. DNA of the CDR3: TGTGCCAGCAGTTACAGTACAGCTAAATGGGAGACCCAGTACTTC.

The gene calls are TRBV6-5 and TRBJ2-7, with TRBD1 matching over 12 bases. The V gene end was trimmed by 2 bases and the J gene end by 3 bases; junction bases not matched to a gene: 2. The CDR3 consists of 15 residues. Germline lookup yields CDR1 MNHEY and CDR2 SVGAGI. CDR3 residues: CASSYGTGGRYEQYF. The DNA for the CDR3 is TGTGCCAGCAGTTACGGGACAGGGGGCCGCTACGAGCAGTACTTC.

The genes are TRBV28 and TRBJ1-5; 7 bases align to TRBD1. V shed 2 bases and J 5 bases; nucleotides not matched to a gene: 3. The CDR3 has 14 amino acids. The germline V gene has CDR1 MDHEN and CDR2 SYDVKM. CDR3: CASSLTQGDQPQHF. The CDR3 nucleotides are TGTGCCAGCAGTTTAACGCAGGGGGATCAGCCCCAGCATTTT. Together with reference TRBV28 and TRBJ1-5, the CDR3 gives the full variable domain: DVKVTQSSRYLVKRTGEKVFLECVQDMDHENMFWYRQDPGLGLRLIYFSYDVKMKEKGDIPEGYSVSREKKERFSLILESASTNQTSMYLCASSLTQGDQPQHFGDGTRLSIL.

This clone has just a few counts. This sequence joins TRBV5-5 and TRBJ2-7; perhaps TRBD2 as D (5 bases). This CDR3 spans 13 amino acids. Trimming pared 1 base from V and 4 bases from J, leaving 9 bases between. Germline V CDR1 and CDR2: SGHKS, YYEKEE (reference sequence). CDR3 in DNA: TGTGCCAGCAGCTTGAACAGACTATACGAGCAGTACTTC. Amino acid sequence: CASSLNRLYEQYF.

The V call is TRBV4-3, the J call TRBJ2-7; tentative D call: TRBD2 (6 bases). Per the germline V gene, CDR1 is LGHNA and CDR2 is YSLEER. CDR3 length: 17 amino acids. Trimming took 4 bases from V and 7 from J, leaving 26 bases between them. CDR3 sequence: CASSPRGSGDTLREQYF. CDR3 nucleotides: TGCGCCAGCAGCCCCCGGGGTAGCGGTGACACCCTACGGGAGCAGTACTTC.

A few counts support this clone. Other DNA sequences of this sample code for an identical CDR3. The chain combines TRBV6-6 with TRBJ1-3; 7 bases match TRBD1. Trimming cost V 5 bases and J 1 base; bases outside gene matches: 2. CDR1 and CDR2 (germline): MNHNY, SVGAGI (reference sequence). This CDR3 has 14 residues. Here the CDR3 DNA reads TGTGCCAGCAGTAGACAGGGATCTGGAAACACCATATATTTT. It yields the protein CASSRQGSGNTIYF.

The chain recombines TRBV30 with TRBJ2-1; TRBD2 is a possible D gene (6 bases). The germline V gene has CDR1 GTSNPN and CDR2 SVGIG (reference sequence). Trimming left V 4 bases short and J 6 bases short, with 16 bases between. This CDR3 has 14 amino acids. The CDR3 region has the DNA TGTGCCTGGATTTCCGGGGGAAGAGTCAATGAGCAGTTCTTC. Residues: CAWISGGRVNEQFF.

The chain employs TRBV6-1 and TRBJ2-5; 7 nucleotides match TRBD1. The CDR3 covers 13 residues. The germline CDR1 and CDR2 sequences are MNHNS and SASEGT. The DNA for the CDR3 is TGTGCAGGACAGGCCCAGTACCAAGAGACCCAGTACTTC. This translates into CAGQAQYQETQYF.

The chain recombines TRBV19 with TRBJ1-5; the match to TRBD1 covers 7 bases. The CDR3 is 15 amino acids. J gave up 3 bases and V 3 bases, and 5 bases lay outside the gene matches. Looked up from germline, CDR1 is LNHDA and CDR2 is SQIVND (reference sequence). The CDR3 loop reads CASSIGTANNQPQHF. The CDR3 DNA reads as TGTGCCAGTAGTATCGGGACAGCAAACAATCAGCCCCAGCATTTT.

The V gene is TRBV30, the J gene TRBJ2-5, with 9 bases fitting TRBD2. Germline V CDR1 and CDR2: GTSNPN, SVGIG (reference sequence). This CDR3 spans 17 amino acids. After removal of 0 bases from V and 5 bases from J, the junction contained 13 bases not matched to a gene. The CDR3 here is CAWSVPRGGAGRETQYF. The CDR3 coding sequence is TGTGCCTGGAGTGTACCTCGCGGGGGGGCAGGTCGGGAGACCCAGTACTTC.

CDR3 bases: TGCGCCAGCAGCCACCAGACTAGCGGTTACGAGCAGTACTTC. It encodes CASSHQTSGYEQYF. The V call is TRBV4-3, the J call TRBJ2-7; 9 nucleotides align to TRBD2. V lost 3 bases and J lost 4; bases outside the gene matches: 4. This CDR3 is 14 amino acids long. Germline CDR1 LGHNA, CDR2 YSLEER.

The sample holds one count of this clone. V gene TRBV7-9 combines with J gene TRBJ2-1; TRBD2 matches at 9 bases. In germline, CDR1 is SEHNR, CDR2 FQNEAQ (reference sequence). The trim removed 0 bases at V and 8 bases at J, leaving 14 bases unmatched. The CDR3 has 18 amino acids. The CDR3 sequence is CASSLARSGERGEDEQFF. In DNA form, the CDR3 reads TGTGCCAGCAGCTTAGCTAGATCAGGCGAGCGGGGGGAGGATGAGCAGTTCTTC.

This clone has just one count. The CDR3 bases are TGCAGCGCCATGGGCGGGGACAGGGCAACCCACGAGCAGTACTTC. It yields the protein CSAMGGDRATHEQYF. The chain has TRBV29-1 and TRBJ2-7; 9 bases are shared with TRBD1. Trimming took 7 bases from V and 5 from J; bases not matched to a gene: 15. This CDR3 is built from 15 residues. Germline V gene data show CDR1 as SQVTM and CDR2 as ANQGSEA.

V and J are TRBV6-4 and TRBJ1-1; D is possibly TRBD1 (6 bases). This CDR3 has 15 amino acids. The V gene lost 2 bases and the J gene lost 1 base, with 11 bases spanning the gap. Germline V lookup: CDR1 MRHNA, CDR2 SNTAGT. The CDR3 nucleotides read TGTGCCAGCAGTGACGAAGGGGGGGGGAACACTGAAGCTTTCTTT. Translation: CASSDEGGGNTEAFF.

This sequence joins TRBV7-9 and TRBJ1-2; TRBD1 is a possible D gene (6 bases). V lost 1 base to trimming and J lost 8 bases, with 8 bases between them. Germline V lookup: CDR1 SEHNR, CDR2 FQNEAQ (reference sequence). There are 12 residues in the CDR3. DNA of the CDR3: TGTGCCAGCAGCTTAGGTGACAGGGGCTACACCTTC. Its protein product is CASSLGDRGYTF.

The J gene is TRBJ1-2, the V gene TRBV25-1; possible D gene TRBD1, 6 bases. There are 16 residues in the CDR3. Per germline, CDR1 MGHDK and CDR2 SYGVNS. The V and J ends lost 2 bases and 6 bases respectively, with 19 bases between them. As DNA, the CDR3 is TGTGCCAGCAGTGAAGTCGCGGAACAGGGTCGAGATGGCTACACCTTC. The encoded protein is CASSEVAEQGRDGYTF.

The chain has TRBV5-5 and TRBJ2-3; 7 positions match TRBD1. Germline lookup yields CDR1 SGHKS and CDR2 YYEKEE (reference sequence). The CDR3 is 12 amino acids. V lost 4 bases and J lost 11; bases outside the gene matches: 7. The CDR3 sequence: CASSPGGLGQYF. Here the CDR3 DNA reads TGTGCCAGCAGCCCAGGGGGTCTAGGGCAGTATTTT.